Listed here is a single TCR beta chain. Its antigen target is currently unknown. It has no much larger one-base neighbor in the sample; base qualities were not kept. Library preparation was by the immunoSEQ multiplex PCR assay. For the multiplex PCR, a mixture combining 60 forward primers for TCR Vbeta segments and 13 reverse primers for TCR Jbeta segments was used. The CDR3 region of rearranged TCR beta genes was amplified from genomic DNA with a multiplex PCR assay. The amplified TCR beta libraries were sequenced on the Illumina HiSeq System as 87-base-pair reads. On the study's bioinformatics: Across the 600 to 700 repertoires, a later analysis counted some 81 million unique TCR beta chains, roughly 11 million of which were shared by at least two donors. Raw reads were error-corrected and collapsed into unique sequences by a nearest-neighbor algorithm in which closely related sequences were merged to remove PCR and sequencing errors. To assign V, D and J gene segments, CDR3 sequences were aligned to IMGT reference sequences. For a sequence to be retained, a match of at least six nucleotides to both a V gene segment and a J gene segment was required. A rearrangement was called productive if the CDR3 had no stop codons and remained in frame with V and J, and every other rearrangement was called non-productive. CDR3 was defined by IMGT convention, running from the second conserved V-encoded cysteine to the conserved J-encoded phenylalanine. The earlier analysis of 500 to 650 of the donors excluded any sequence lacking an unambiguous match to a single V gene segment. In an earlier analysis of 450 to 750 of the donors, a V segment was called functional when productive rearrangements were above 56.7%, and segregating when the standard deviation between donors exceeded 5%. A statistical classification framework was developed to diagnose cytomegalovirus status using the catalog of TCR beta chain sequences. A later analysis assigned V and J genes by comparing TCR nucleotide sequences with IMGT/GENE-DB human TR gene sequences. In a later analysis, CDR3 sequences and most-parsimonious VDJ recombination scenarios were assigned using the TCRdist pipeline. In a later analysis, every TCR beta chain was defined by the combination of its CDR3 amino acid sequence and its V-gene family, and reads without a unique V-gene family were dropped. As a way to deal with suspected cross-contamination and a sequencing artifact, a later analysis dropped nearly 600 nucleotide sequences that were highly shared and had low generation probability. In a later analysis, a clonal expansion index for each public chain was calculated from normalized within-repertoire ranks of inferred template counts. In a later analysis, generation probabilities were computed using a VDJ recombination model fitted to out-of-frame rearrangements, and the results were checked against IGoR. In a later analysis, hypergeometric tests were used to score TCR-TCR, TCR-HLA and TCR-CMV co-occurrence, with a repertoire-size bias correction applied to TCR pairs. False discovery rates were estimated in a later analysis by permuting HLA or CMV assignments 20 times. In a later analysis, co-occurring TCRs were grouped using DBSCAN, with TCRdist sequence similarity added in when clustering inside HLA-allele-positive subsets. Repertoires with fewer than 30,000 or more than 120,000 public chains were left out of co-occurrence clustering, as were four to six repertoires with anomalous nucleotide sharing. TCRdb took this table from immuneACCESS and kept in-frame rearrangements with V and J called. Such tables lack part of the clones; where checked against another copy, unresolved V genes explain under half of the gap, and the rest is unexplained. The DNA was the basis for D and trimming; V, J and clone size are from that table. Within this sample are under 130,000 clones, with around 75% of them counted one time only. About 2.2% of the sample is taken by the ten largest.

The cohort comprised several hundred healthy bone marrow donors. Cohort members were all nominally healthy when sampled, although unrecorded immune exposures were likely present. The donor was CMV seronegative and belonged to the group of roughly 330 seronegative cohort members. A peripheral blood sample was provided by each donor, and peripheral blood mononuclear cells were used for TCR beta sequencing. The Qiagen DNeasy Blood Extraction Kit was used to extract genomic DNA from the blood cell samples. This entry is derived from a study of cytomegalovirus exposure and HLA in healthy donors (dated by TCRdb to about 2017). Regarding the research as a whole: According to an earlier analysis of a few hundred of the donors, about 190 million T cells yielded 117 million unique TCR beta sequences and about 300 Gb of sequence data. About 300 gigabases of sequencing data and approximately 85 million unique TCR sequences were included in an early release covering over 600 HLA-typed donors. Of the roughly 400 genotyped donors, roughly 76% were placed in the genetic ancestry cluster associated with self-reported Caucasian donors. The study was designed to test whether signatures of past pathogen exposure could be identified by cataloging public T cell receptors. Using immunosequencing, the study profiled T cell repertoires from approximately 700 subjects and related those repertoires to cytomegalovirus serostatus. A separate validation cohort of roughly 110 different subjects was used in addition to the 666-subject first cohort. To predict cytomegalovirus infection status, the study brought together high-throughput TCR immunosequencing, statistical association of individual TCRs with disease status, and machine learning. A later analysis re-examined previously published TCR beta repertoires from roughly 650 donors and added high-resolution HLA genotyping to investigate patterns of TCR occurrence. The later analysis used no new phenotypic data to find candidate immune exposures, relying instead on TCR beta sequences and their occurrence across donors. An earlier analysis of approximately 580 of the donors used high-throughput TCR beta sequencing to judge whether each TCR beta V gene segment behaved as functional or pseudogenic. Donor age, sex, ethnicity and CMV serostatus were collected together with the repertoire data. In a later genetic analysis, genome-wide SNP genotypes for about three fifths of the roughly 670 donors were used, and that subset was treated as a discovery cohort. All discovery cohort repertoires had been generated using a single sequencing platform. HLA typing covered class I and class II loci at four-digit resolution. The number of donors typed differed by locus, with 629-630 for A, B, C, DRB1 and DQB1, 522 for DQA1, over 600 for DPA1, and around 430 for DPB1. Because of strong linkage in the cohort, 4 to 6 DR-DQ haplotypes were treated as single units for association and clustering. Across around 400 genotyped donors of the cohort, an average of roughly 230,000 unique TCR beta nucleotide sequences per donor were sequenced, and roughly 17% of those sequences were non-productive.

Study-level results and caveats: In a later genetic analysis, a missense DCLRE1C variant was associated with V-gene and J-gene trimming of TCR beta chains, and the association was replicated in an independent cohort. In a later analysis, TCR association rates were found to vary across HLA loci, with the most associated TCRs seen for DRB1 alleles and the fewest for HLA-C alleles. Three of the identified cytomegalovirus-associated TCR beta chains were confirmed in vitro to be specific for cytomegalovirus antigens. Sequencing depth was assumed to be roughly uniform across donors in the presence/absence analyses, though that assumption may not hold. For the cohort, immune exposure information was limited to CMV serostatus. A further reported finding was that TCR beta sequences accurately predicted the HLA-A and HLA-B alleles for most subjects in the first cohort. The study listed 150 to 200 TCR beta chains as associated with cytomegalovirus. The authors suggested that the approach could potentially be generalized to other disease states and immunological phenotypes. Correlated functional status among segregating V segments might reflect linkage disequilibrium, but an unknown experimental factor could not be ruled out. Several of the top co-occurrence clusters appeared to be linked to parvovirus B19, influenza, CMV and Epstein-Barr virus, according to a later analysis. Assigning TCR associations to individual alleles was difficult when HLA alleles, especially DR and DQ, strongly co-occurred. In a later analysis, HLA-associated TCR beta chains were found to be more clonally expanded and to have lower generation probabilities than equally common non-associated chains. HLA typing was unavailable for some donors at each locus, so association tests used only the typed subset. In this cohort, only TCR beta chains were sequenced, and detectable features were limited by the absence of alpha or paired-chain data. An earlier analysis of approximately 590 of the donors showed that most TCR beta V segments appeared in productive rearrangements either about 87% or about 30% of the time, which broadly matched IMGT annotations. A cluster of highly shared sequence variants was judged likely to represent a technical artifact of the sequencing pipeline. The classifier was reported to diagnose cytomegalovirus status with high specificity and sensitivity in both the original cohort and the validation cohort. Because counts were too low, approximately 18 rarely observed V segments, including chromosome 9 orphons, were excluded from the earlier analysis of roughly 580 of the donors. At a false discovery rate of 0.05, a later analysis linked around 17,000 TCR beta sequences to specific HLA alleles. According to a later genetic analysis, donors in an Asian-associated ancestry cluster had fewer N-insertions in productive TCRs than the approximately 650-donor mean. While some public TCRs were present in many individuals, most TCR sequences turned up only very rarely across donors. According to a later analysis, most CMV-associated TCR beta chains appeared to be HLA-restricted, and the HLA associations seemed to be driven largely by CMV exposure.

The origin of this receptor is a man aged 25 to 45 in good health and CMV-seronegative. The sample consisted of PBMCs.

In nucleotide form, the sequence is TGTGCCAGCGGGCAGGGGTCCTACGAGCAGTACTTC. Translated, this is CASGQGSYEQYF. The chain joins TRBV2 to TRBJ2-7; the D segment could be TRBD1, given 6 matching bases. V is clipped by 8 bases and J by 1 base, and the sequence between their germline boundaries is 9 bases long. CDR3 length: 12 amino acids, cysteine to phenylalanine. The sequence is cut down to CDR3 DNA, 36 bases in frame from base 1. Looking up the germline V gene yields CDR1 SNHLY and CDR2 FYNNEI.